Below are 10 T cell receptor beta chains sequenced from a single sample in a study of shared clonotypes between healthy human individuals. Libraries were prepared by immunoSEQ multiplex PCR; TCRdb keeps only in-frame clonotypes and omits some of them. The profile covers approximately 590,000 clones, with just under 97% appearing a single time and around 0.097% taken by the ten largest. Selected positively for CCR7 and CD45RO-negative, naive CD8 cells excluded terminally differentiated effector memory CD45RA+ cells. The sample consisted of naive CD8+ T cells sorted from blood. The receptors here all came from a woman in her twenties or thirties in good health.

The chain couples TRBV9 to TRBJ2-1; TRBD2 matches at 11 bases. The CDR3 consists of 17 residues. V trimming: 3 bases; J trimming: 3 bases; junction bases outside the gene matches: 8. Germline V lookup: CDR1 SGDLS, CDR2 YYNGEE. CDR3 loop: CASSGTPGLADYNEQFF. CDR3 DNA sequence: TGTGCCAGCAGCGGGACGCCGGGACTAGCGGACTACAATGAGCAGTTCTTC. The entire variable domain, with the rest obtained from reference TRBV9 and TRBJ2-1, is as follows: DSGVTQTPKHLITATGQRVTLRCSPRSGDLSVYWYQQSLDQGLQFLIQYYNGEERAKGNILERFSAQQFPDLHSELNLSSLELGDSALYFCASSGTPGLADYNEQFFGPGTRLTVL.

The V gene is TRBV18, the J gene TRBJ1-5; D unclear. The germline V gene encodes CDR1 KGHSH and CDR2 LQKENI. The length of the CDR3 is 16 residues. V lost 3 bases, J lost 10 bases, and 22 bases lay in between. The CDR3 DNA sequence: TGTGCCAGCTCACCCCGCAATCGTAGCCGGTTACTTCCCCAGCATTTT. Encoded protein: CASSPRNRSRLLPQHF.

The chain is built from TRBV7-2 and TRBJ2-2; possibly TRBD1 for D (5 bases). CDR1 is SGHTA, CDR2 FQGNSA, per germline. The CDR3 loop spans 18 amino acids. With 4 bases removed from V and 3 bases from J, the gap between germline ends came to 21 bases. The CDR3 is CASSWGVRVSVDTGELFF. CDR3 in DNA: TGTGCCAGCAGCTGGGGCGTTCGGGTGTCAGTGGACACCGGGGAGCTGTTTTTT.

The chain combines TRBV27 with TRBJ2-2, with D maybe TRBD1 (5 bases). Trimming stripped 6 bases from V and 2 bases from J, with 7 bases between. The CDR3 contains 13 residues. Germline CDR1 MNHEY, CDR2 SMNVEV (reference sequence). CDR3 sequence: CASRDKNTGELFF. In DNA, the CDR3 is TGTGCCAGCAGGGACAAAAACACCGGGGAGCTGTTTTTT.

As to this clone: This CDR3 is also generated by other DNA sequences in the sample. The V call is TRBV5-1, the J call TRBJ2-3, with 10 nucleotides matching TRBD2. Germline trimming cut 4 bases from V and 2 bases from J; bases unmatched to any gene: 7. The CDR3 is 16 amino acids. The germline CDR1 and CDR2 sequences are SGHRS and YFSETQ. In DNA, the CDR3 is TGCGCCAGCAGCCCCAGGCTAGCGGGGGCCACAGATACGCAGTATTTT. Amino acids: CASSPRLAGATDTQYF.

This rearrangement joins TRBV9 to TRBJ2-3; D is uncertain. Germline CDR1 SGDLS, CDR2 YYNGEE. V was shortened by 0 bases and J by 2 bases, with 13 bases between the two germline ends. This CDR3 spans 16 amino acids. CDR3 protein: CASSVGQFPSTDTQYF. The CDR3 DNA follows: TGTGCCAGCAGCGTAGGTCAGTTTCCATCCACAGATACGCAGTATTTT.

The J gene is TRBJ2-5, the V gene TRBV28, with TRBD2 identical over 11 bases. V dropped 5 bases and J dropped 0; count of bases not matched to a gene: 5. Per the germline V gene, CDR1 is MDHEN and CDR2 is SYDVKM. The CDR3 is 16 residues long. For the CDR3, the DNA is TGTGCCAGCAGTCACAGACTAGCGGGGTACCAAGAGACCCAGTACTTC. It encodes CASSHRLAGYQETQYF.

The V gene is TRBV10-2, the J gene TRBJ2-2; TRBD1 is a possible D gene (6 bases). This CDR3 is 14 amino acids long. Germline values: CDR1 WSHSY, CDR2 SAAADI. Trimming cost V 10 bases and J 0 bases, with 12 bases left between them. CDR3 in amino acids: CATEGQPNTGELFF. In DNA form, the CDR3 reads TGCGCCACCGAGGGACAACCGAACACCGGGGAGCTGTTTTTT.

The J gene is TRBJ1-2, the V gene TRBV6-5; the match to TRBD1 covers 9 bases. The CDR3 contains 14 residues. The V gene's germline CDR1 is MNHEY and CDR2 SVGAGI. With 5 bases clipped from V and 12 bases from J, the junction kept 13 bases outside the gene matches. The CDR3 here is CASSKTGGDGGDTF. CDR3 in DNA: TGTGCCAGCAGTAAAACAGGGGGCGATGGTGGAGACACCTTC.

The chain combines TRBV9 with TRBJ2-5; 8 bases align to TRBD1. The CDR3 sequence is 12 residues long. J was trimmed by 4 bases and V by 5 bases; bases with no gene match: 1. The germline CDR1 and CDR2 sequences are SGDLS and YYNGEE. The CDR3 bases are TGTGCCAGCAGTGGACAGGGAGAGACCCAGTACTTC. This encodes CASSGQGETQYF.